This TCR beta chain was profiled in a study of lymphopenia after photon versus proton radiotherapy. Assay: immunoSEQ multiplex PCR; the TCRdb copy retains only in-frame clones and omits some. The table lists 15,000 or so clones, approximately 83% of them singletons. As to this clone: The antigen is undetermined.

Study-wide points: Photon-treated patients lost naive T cells and TCR diversity; proton-treated stayed stable. Oligoclonal CD8+ Temra expansion after nadir drove photon patients' diversity drop. Larger post-nadir TCR diversity loss correlated inversely with survival in deceased patients.

The receptor comes from a man aged 45-60 years with gastric cancer. Material: peripheral blood, obtained from a patient treated with photon-based radiotherapy.

Here the CDR3 reads CAWSPGGPGEQFF. The DNA for the CDR3 is TGTGCCTGGAGTCCGGGGGGGCCGGGGGAGCAGTTCTTC. V gene TRBV30 combines with J gene TRBJ2-1, with 8 bases fitting TRBD2. Germline V CDR1 and CDR2: GTSNPN, SVGIG (reference sequence). The CDR3 extends over 13 amino acids. V shed 2 bases, J shed 10 bases, and the junction held 7 bases outside the gene matches.